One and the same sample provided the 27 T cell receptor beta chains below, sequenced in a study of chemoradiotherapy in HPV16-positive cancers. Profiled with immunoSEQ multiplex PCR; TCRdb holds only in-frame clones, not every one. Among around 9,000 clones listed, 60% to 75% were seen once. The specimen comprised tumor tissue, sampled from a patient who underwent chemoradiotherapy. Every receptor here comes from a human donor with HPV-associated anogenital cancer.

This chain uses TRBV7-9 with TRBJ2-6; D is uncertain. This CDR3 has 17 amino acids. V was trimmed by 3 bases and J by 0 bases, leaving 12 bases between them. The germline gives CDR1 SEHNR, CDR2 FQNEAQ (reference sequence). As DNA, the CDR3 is TGTGCCAGCAGCTTCGGTTCTGCCACCTCTGGGGCCAACGTCCTGACTTTC. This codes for CASSFGSATSGANVLTF.

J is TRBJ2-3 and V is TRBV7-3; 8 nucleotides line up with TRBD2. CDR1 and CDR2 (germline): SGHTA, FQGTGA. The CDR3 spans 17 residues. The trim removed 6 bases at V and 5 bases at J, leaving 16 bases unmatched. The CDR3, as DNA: TGTGCCAGCAGACAAAGTCCGGGACTAGGGTCGGGAGATACGCAGTATTTT. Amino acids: CASRQSPGLGSGDTQYF.

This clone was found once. The CDR3 region is CASSYQNNNEQFF. In DNA, the CDR3 is TGTGCCAGCAGTTACCAAAACAACAATGAGCAGTTCTTC. The gene calls are TRBV6-5 and TRBJ2-1, with D uncertain. Trimming left V 2 bases short and J 5 bases short, with 7 bases between. The CDR3 sequence is 13 residues long. Per germline, CDR1 MNHEY and CDR2 SVGAGI.

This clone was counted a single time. CDR3 in DNA: TGTGCCAGCGGACAGGGGAGCCACGAGCAGTTCTTC. Amino acids: CASGQGSHEQFF. J is TRBJ2-1 and V is TRBV28, with 9 bases fitting TRBD1. CDR1 MDHEN and CDR2 SYDVKM come from the germline V gene. The CDR3 has 12 amino acids. V shed 8 bases, J shed 10 bases, and the junction held 6 bases outside the gene matches.

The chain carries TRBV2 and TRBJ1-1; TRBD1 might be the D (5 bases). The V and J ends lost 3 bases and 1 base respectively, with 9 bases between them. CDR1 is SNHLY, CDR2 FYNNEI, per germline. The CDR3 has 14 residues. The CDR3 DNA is TGTGCCAGCAGTGAGTTAGGACAGAACACTGAAGCTTTCTTT. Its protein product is CASSELGQNTEAFF.

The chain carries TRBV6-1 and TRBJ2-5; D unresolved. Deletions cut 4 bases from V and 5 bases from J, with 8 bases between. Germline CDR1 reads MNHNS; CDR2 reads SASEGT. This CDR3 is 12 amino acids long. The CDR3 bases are TGTGCCAGCAGTGCAAATGCGGAGACCCAGTACTTC. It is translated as CASSANAETQYF.

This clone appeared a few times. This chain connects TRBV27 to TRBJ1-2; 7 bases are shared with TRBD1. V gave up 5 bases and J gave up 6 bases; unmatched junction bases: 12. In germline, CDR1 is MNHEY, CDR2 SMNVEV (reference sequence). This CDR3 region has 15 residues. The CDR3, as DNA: TGTGCCAGCAGTCCCGGACAGGTCGGTCGGGATGGCTACACCTTC. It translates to CASSPGQVGRDGYTF.

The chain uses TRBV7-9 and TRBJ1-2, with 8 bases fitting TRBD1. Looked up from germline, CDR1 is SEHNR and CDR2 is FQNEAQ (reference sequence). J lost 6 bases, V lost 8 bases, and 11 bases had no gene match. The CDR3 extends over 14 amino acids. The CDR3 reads CASSIGQGLNGYTF. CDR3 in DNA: TGTGCCAGCTCGATCGGACAGGGATTGAATGGCTACACCTTC.

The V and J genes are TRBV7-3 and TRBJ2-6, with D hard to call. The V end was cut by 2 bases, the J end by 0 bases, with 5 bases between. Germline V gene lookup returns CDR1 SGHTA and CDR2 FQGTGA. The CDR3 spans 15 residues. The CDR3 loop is CASSLGGSGANVLTF. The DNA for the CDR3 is TGTGCCAGCAGCTTAGGTGGCTCTGGGGCCAACGTCCTGACTTTC.

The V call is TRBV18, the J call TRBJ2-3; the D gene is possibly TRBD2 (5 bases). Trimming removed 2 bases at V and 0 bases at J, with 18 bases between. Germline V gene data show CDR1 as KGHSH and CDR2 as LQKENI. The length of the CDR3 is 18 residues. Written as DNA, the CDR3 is TGTGCCAGCTCACCATGGGCAGGTCGGGGAAAAAGCACAGATACGCAGTATTTT. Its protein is CASSPWAGRGKSTDTQYF.

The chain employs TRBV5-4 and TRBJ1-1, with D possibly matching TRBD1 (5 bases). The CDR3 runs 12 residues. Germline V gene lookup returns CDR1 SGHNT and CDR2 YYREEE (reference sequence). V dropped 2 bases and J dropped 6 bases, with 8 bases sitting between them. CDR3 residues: CASSFGAPEAFF. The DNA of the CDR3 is TGTGCCAGCAGCTTTGGGGCCCCTGAAGCTTTCTTT. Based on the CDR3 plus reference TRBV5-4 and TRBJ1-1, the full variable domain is ETGVTQSPTHLIKTRGQQVTLRCSSQSGHNTVSWYQQALGQGPQFIFQYYREEENGRGNFPPRFSGLQFPNYSSELNVNALELDDSALYLCASSFGAPEAFFGQGTRLTVV.

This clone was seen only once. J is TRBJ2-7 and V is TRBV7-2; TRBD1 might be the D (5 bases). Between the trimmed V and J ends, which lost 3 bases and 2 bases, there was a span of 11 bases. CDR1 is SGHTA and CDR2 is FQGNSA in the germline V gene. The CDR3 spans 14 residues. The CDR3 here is CASSFNQGPYEQYF. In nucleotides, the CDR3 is TGTGCCAGCAGCTTCAATCAGGGTCCCTACGAGCAGTACTTC. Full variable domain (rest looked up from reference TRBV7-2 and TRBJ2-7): GAGVSQSPSNKVTEKGKDVELRCDPISGHTALYWYRQSLGQGLEFLIYFQGNSAPDKSGLPSDRFSAERTGGSVSTLTIQRTQQEDSAVYLCASSFNQGPYEQYFGPGTRLTVT.

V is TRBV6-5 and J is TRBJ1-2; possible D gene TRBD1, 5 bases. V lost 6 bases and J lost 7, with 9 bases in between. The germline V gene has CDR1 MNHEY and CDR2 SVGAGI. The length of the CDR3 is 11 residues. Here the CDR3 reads CASSQGGGYTF. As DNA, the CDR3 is TGTGCCAGCAGCCAGGGCGGTGGCTACACCTTC.

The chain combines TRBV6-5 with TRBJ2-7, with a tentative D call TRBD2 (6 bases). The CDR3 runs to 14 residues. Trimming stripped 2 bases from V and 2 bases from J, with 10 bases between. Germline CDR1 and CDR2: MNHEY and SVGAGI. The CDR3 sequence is CASSYQGGPYEQYF. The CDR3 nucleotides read TGTGCCAGCAGTTACCAGGGAGGACCCTACGAGCAGTACTTC.

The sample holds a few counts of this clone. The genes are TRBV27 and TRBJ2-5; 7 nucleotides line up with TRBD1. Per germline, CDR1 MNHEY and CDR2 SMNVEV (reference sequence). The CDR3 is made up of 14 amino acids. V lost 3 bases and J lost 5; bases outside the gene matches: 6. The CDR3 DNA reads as TGTGCCAGCAGTTTTGAAGAGGGGGCTGAGACCCAGTACTTC. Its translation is CASSFEEGAETQYF.

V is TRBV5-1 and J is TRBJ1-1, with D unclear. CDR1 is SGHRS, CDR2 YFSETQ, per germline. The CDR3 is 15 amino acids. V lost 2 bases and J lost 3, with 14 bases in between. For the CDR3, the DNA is TGCGCCAGCAGCTTACAGCCGGCGAGTGACACTGAAGCTTTCTTT. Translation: CASSLQPASDTEAFF.

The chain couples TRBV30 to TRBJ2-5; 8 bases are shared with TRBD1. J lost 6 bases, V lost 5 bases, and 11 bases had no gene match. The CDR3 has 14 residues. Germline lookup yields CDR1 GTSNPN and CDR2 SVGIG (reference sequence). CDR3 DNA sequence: TGTGCCTGGGTGGGGACAGGAGACAAAAAGACCCAGTACTTC. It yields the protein CAWVGTGDKKTQYF.

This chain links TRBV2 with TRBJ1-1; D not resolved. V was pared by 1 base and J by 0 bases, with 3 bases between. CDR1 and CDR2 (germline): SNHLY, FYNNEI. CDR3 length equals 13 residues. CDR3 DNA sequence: TGTGCCAGCAGTGAAGTTATGAACACTGAAGCTTTCTTT. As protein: CASSEVMNTEAFF. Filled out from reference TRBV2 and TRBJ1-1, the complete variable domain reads EPEVTQTPSHQVTQMGQEVILRCVPISNHLYFYWYRQILGQKVEFLVSFYNNEISEKSEIFDDQFSVERPDGSNFTLKIRSTKLEDSAMYFCASSEVMNTEAFFGQGTRLTVV.

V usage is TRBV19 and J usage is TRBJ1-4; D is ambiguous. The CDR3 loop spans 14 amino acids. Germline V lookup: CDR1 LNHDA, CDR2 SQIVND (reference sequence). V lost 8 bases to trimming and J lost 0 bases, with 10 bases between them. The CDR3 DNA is TGTGCCAGTCGCGACCCTCCAACTAATGAAAAACTGTTTTTT. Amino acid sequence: CASRDPPTNEKLFF.

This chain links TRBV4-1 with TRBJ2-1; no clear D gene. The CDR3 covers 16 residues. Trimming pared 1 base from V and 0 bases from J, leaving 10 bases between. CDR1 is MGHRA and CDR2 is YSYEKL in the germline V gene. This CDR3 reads CASSQAAPSSYNEQFF. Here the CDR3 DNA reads TGCGCCAGCAGCCAAGCAGCGCCGAGCTCCTACAATGAGCAGTTCTTC.

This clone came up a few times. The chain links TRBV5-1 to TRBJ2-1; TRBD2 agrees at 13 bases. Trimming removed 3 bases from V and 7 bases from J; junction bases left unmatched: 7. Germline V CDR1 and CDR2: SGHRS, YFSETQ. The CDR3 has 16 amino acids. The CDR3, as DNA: TGCGCCAGCAGCTCGACTAGCGGGAGGATGAGGAATGAGCAGTTCTTC. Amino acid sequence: CASSSTSGRMRNEQFF.

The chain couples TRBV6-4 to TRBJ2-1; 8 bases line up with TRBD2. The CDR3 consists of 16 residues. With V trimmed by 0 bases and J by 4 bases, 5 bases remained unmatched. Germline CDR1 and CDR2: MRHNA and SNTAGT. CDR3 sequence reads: CASSDSTSGDYNEQFF. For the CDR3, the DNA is TGTGCCAGCAGTGACTCTACTAGCGGAGATTACAATGAGCAGTTCTTC.

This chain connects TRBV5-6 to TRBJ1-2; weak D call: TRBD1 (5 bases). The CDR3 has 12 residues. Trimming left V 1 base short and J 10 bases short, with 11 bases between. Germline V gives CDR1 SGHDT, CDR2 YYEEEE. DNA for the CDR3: TGTGCCAGCAGCTTGATCCAGGGAATCTACACCTTC. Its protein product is CASSLIQGIYTF.

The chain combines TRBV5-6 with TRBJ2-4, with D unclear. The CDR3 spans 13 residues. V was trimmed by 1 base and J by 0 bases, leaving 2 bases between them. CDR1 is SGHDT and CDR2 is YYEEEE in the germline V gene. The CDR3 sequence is CASSLSAKNIQYF. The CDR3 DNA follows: TGTGCCAGCAGCTTGTCAGCCAAAAACATTCAGTACTTC.

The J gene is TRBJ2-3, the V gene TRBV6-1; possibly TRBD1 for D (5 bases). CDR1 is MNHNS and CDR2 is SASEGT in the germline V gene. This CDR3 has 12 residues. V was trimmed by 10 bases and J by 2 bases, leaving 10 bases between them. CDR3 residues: CATETVTDTQYF. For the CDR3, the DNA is TGTGCCACGGAGACAGTCACAGATACGCAGTATTTT.

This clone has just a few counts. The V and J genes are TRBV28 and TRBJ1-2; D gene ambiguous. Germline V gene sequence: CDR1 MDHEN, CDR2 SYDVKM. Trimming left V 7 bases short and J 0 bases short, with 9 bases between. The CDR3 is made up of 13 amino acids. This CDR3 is CASNGRSNYGYTF. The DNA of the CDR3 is TGTGCCAGCAACGGACGGTCTAACTATGGCTACACCTTC.

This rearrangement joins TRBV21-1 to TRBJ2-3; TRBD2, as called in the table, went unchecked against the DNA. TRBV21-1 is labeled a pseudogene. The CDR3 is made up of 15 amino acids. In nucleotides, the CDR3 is TGTGCCAGCAGCGCTCTTCCCCCGGGGATTCATACGCAGTATTTT. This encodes CASSALPPGIHTQYF.